In this sample, the clone carrying this T cell receptor beta chain turned up many times. Its antigen is unknown. The sample is drawn from a study of T-cell memory formation after mild COVID-19. Study-wide background: The TCR clusters were mostly specific to one donor.

Each CDR3 protein gets one entry after TCRdb re-called the 5' RACE reads with MiXCR. Of roughly 51,000 distinct CDR3 sequences listed, around 7.2% are singletons. This CDR3 has 13 residues. Germline V gene data show CDR1 as LGHNA and CDR2 as YSLEER. V was shortened by 1 base and J by 9 bases, with 10 bases between the two germline ends. Overall study results and limits: Pre-infection memory carried some responding clones, suggesting that cross-reactive memory joined. A second wave expanding day 15 to 37 was CD4+-biased; contracting clones were balanced.

This TCR came from a man aged 18 to 30 who had mild COVID-19 (a few samples of this study predate the infection). Cell type and time point are not known. The gene calls are TRBV4-3 and TRBJ2-1, with a tentative D call TRBD2 (5 bases). Sequenced input: PBMCs or a T cell subset sorted from them (not recorded which). CDR3 amino acids: CASSQGRAREQFF. The CDR3 DNA follows: TGCGCCAGCAGCCAAGGGCGGGCACGTGAGCAGTTCTTC.